The clone carrying this T cell receptor beta chain showed up just once. In the authors' workflow: Counts of nucleated cells, estimated from reference gene primer amplification, were obtained. Measured with immunoSEQ multiplex PCR; TCRdb has only the in-frame clones, and not every one. V and J calls and clone size are given by that table; D and trimming were obtained from the DNA. The top ten hold less than 2% of the sample, which has fewer than 250,000 clones, about nine tenths seen once. The data stem from a study of blood T cell repertoires in COVID-19. Study details: Material from acute and convalescent COVID-19 was sourced from the United States, Italy and Spain.

This clonotype originated in a man aged 65 to 79 with acute or convalescent COVID-19. Sequenced material: peripheral blood.

The CDR3 DNA follows: TGTGCCAGCAGTACATCCGGGACTAGCGGCACCTACGAGCAGTACTTC. Protein product: CASSTSGTSGTYEQYF. The chain employs TRBV28 and TRBJ2-7; the match to TRBD2 covers 11 bases. The V gene's germline CDR1 is MDHEN and CDR2 SYDVKM. The CDR3 runs to 16 residues. V was clipped by 5 bases and J by 2 bases; unmatched bases: 8.